The source of this T cell receptor (beta chain) is a study of HIV-infected patients and healthy controls. The overall study: CD8 counts did not change consistently during early therapy; the CD4:CD8 ratio climbed slightly.

Reverse transcription used around 480 ng RNA and constant-region primers for alpha and beta. Each of the alpha and beta chains got its own library through chain-specific third strand synthesis with indices. Ligation attached cDNA to a 5' RACE adapter that carried a random hexamer and SP2 site. From the 5' RACE reads, TCRdb called clonotypes with MiXCR, one entry per CDR3 protein. The sample lists 4,000 or so distinct CDR3 sequences; less than 8.5% were seen once. Trimming pared 7 bases from V and 0 bases from J, leaving 13 bases between. CDR3 length equals 14 residues. Per germline, CDR1 SQVTM and CDR2 ANQGSEA. Study-wide points: In healthy controls, MAIT alpha CDR3s were common; in HIV+ repertoires, severely depleted.

This clonotype has at least ten counts. The target antigen is unknown. Roughly three months, about 14 weeks, into antiretroviral therapy, follow-up blood was collected. No cell fractionation was done, so the repertoire covers all unsorted peripheral blood T cells. This receptor was taken from an adult with HIV infection. V is TRBV29-1 and J is TRBJ2-1, with D maybe TRBD1 (6 bases). Source: blood, taken during antiretroviral therapy. The CDR3 sequence: CSANRENSYNEQFF. As DNA, the CDR3 is TGCAGCGCTAACAGGGAGAACTCCTACAATGAGCAGTTCTTC.